The rows below give T cell receptor beta chains drawn from one sample of a study of neoadjuvant anti-PD-1 for oral cavity cancer. Generated by immunoSEQ multiplex PCR, the TCRdb table keeps only in-frame clones and is missing some. The table has over 30,000 clones, around nine tenths seen once. This material consisted of PBMCs, taken before nivolumab (anti-PD-1) treatment. All receptors come from a person aged 35 to 85 with oral cavity squamous cell carcinoma. Each CDR3 is given with its conserved first and last residue. The D gene is left open where the match is weak. Clone size appears in some rows only: once, few, many, or a class for an expanded clone.

TRBD1 | TRBJ1-5 | - | TRBV6-6 | CASRNRDSPHQPQHF | TGTGCCAGCAGGAACCGGGACAGTCCTCATCAGCCCCAGCATTTT
- | TRBJ2-5 | once | TRBV18 | CASSPPGGSQETQYF | TGTGCCAGCTCACCCCCCGGGGGCTCTCAAGAGACCCAGTACTTC
TRBD1 | TRBJ2-7 | - | TRBV10-1 | CATITHRTGAPYEQYF | TGCGCCACCATTACTCATCGGACAGGGGCCCCCTACGAGCAGTACTTC
- | TRBJ2-3 | - | TRBV30 | CAWSRSRGTDTQYF | TGTGCCTGGAGTAGGTCGCGGGGCACAGATACGCAGTATTTT
- | TRBJ1-4 | - | TRBV19 | CASSIFGTATNEKLFF | TGTGCCAGTAGTATCTTTGGGACCGCAACTAATGAAAAACTGTTTTTT
TRBD1 | TRBJ1-6 | - | TRBV19 | CASKRDSTYSPLHF | TGTGCCAGTAAACGGGACAGTACCTATTCACCCCTCCACTTT
- | TRBJ1-2 | - | TRBV6-5 | CASSYSTGGRLGYTF | TGTGCCAGCAGTTACTCGACCGGGGGACGTCTTGGCTACACCTTC
- | TRBJ1-5 | - | TRBV7-8 | CASSLGADRNQPQHF | TGTGCCAGCAGCTTAGGGGCGGATCGCAATCAGCCCCAGCATTTT
TRBD1 | TRBJ1-2 | once | TRBV10-3 | CAISELLGTANYGYTF | TGTGCCATCAGTGAACTATTGGGGACAGCTAACTATGGCTACACCTTC
- | TRBJ2-7 | once | TRBV18 | CASSPQQSSYEQYF | TGTGCCAGCTCACCACAACAGAGCTCCTACGAGCAGTACTTC
TRBD1 | TRBJ1-2 | few | TRBV7-9 | CASSRDSLYGYTF | TGTGCCAGCAGCCGGGACAGCCTCTATGGCTACACCTTC
- | TRBJ1-6 | - | TRBV6-5 | CASSYSEGSSPLHF | TGTGCCAGCAGTTACTCGGAGGGTAGCTCACCCCTCCACTTT
TRBD2 | TRBJ2-5 | - | TRBV27 | CATDRAGERETQYF | TGTGCCACCGATCGGGCGGGGGAGCGAGAGACCCAGTACTTC
TRBD1 | TRBJ1-2 | - | TRBV6-5 | CASSRTGEGGYTF | TGTGCCAGCAGTCGGACAGGGGAAGGTGGCTACACCTTC